This T cell receptor beta chain was recovered during a study of blood T cells in healthy people across ages (dated by TCRdb to about 2015). Context from the whole study: In model experiments, template switching captured roughly one uniquely barcoded TCR beta cDNA molecule for every two T cells. The study measured age-related changes in TCR beta repertoire diversity using deep sequencing normalized with unique cDNA molecular identifiers. Four age groups were formed from the donors: young (average approximately 15 years), middle-aged (just under 40), aged (62) and long-lived (less than 85). Using the same blood draw, the study looked at two additional independent replicas of 1 million unique cDNA reads for two donors, one aged 18 to 30 and the other aged 80 or older.

Via the germline V gene, CDR1 is SQVTM and CDR2 ANQGSEA. The CDR3 starts with the cysteine, ends with the phenylalanine, and has 13 residues. CDR3 DNA only is kept here, 39 bases in frame from base 1. The receptor library was made with 5' RACE. The sequencing machine was an Illumina HiSeq 2500. A second PCR of roughly 7 to 11 cycles was performed with a sample-barcoded 5' primer and a J-beta primer mix. Each TCR beta cDNA molecule received a unique molecular identifier from a template-switch 5' adaptor carrying 12 random nucleotides. Each sample yielded at least 2.5 million CDR3-containing paired-end reads. All of the RNA was converted into first-strand cDNA using the Mint cDNA synthesis kit, with a TRBC-specific oligonucleotide serving as the primer. All cDNA was treated with uracil-DNA glycosylase and then went through a first 18-cycle PCR with the universal primers M1SS and BC2_uni_R. The study's own analysis went as follows. For normalization, 1 million high-quality reads, each with a distinct molecular identifier, were randomly selected from each sample. Reads with shared molecular identifiers were discarded instead of being binned into consensus sequences. MiTCR, run with a Q25 quality threshold and the strictest error-elimination algorithm, handled CDR3 identification, clonotype clustering and error correction. A nonparametric unseen species model using Euler transformation provided a lower-bound estimate of total TCR beta diversity. TCRdb cleaned the public reads at Q25 with fastp, built clones with MiXCR and kept in-frame beta chains. Each entry is one CDR3 protein sequence, shown with its most common DNA and genes. The authors' filters were not applied to this entry. Present in this sample are 600,000 to 1,000,000 distinct CDR3 sequences, 25% of which were seen just once. Under 4.5% of the sample comes from the top ten.

Beyond this particular receptor, the publication reports: Observed TCR beta diversity per million T cells fell roughly linearly with age, and a significant reduction was already apparent by age approximately 41. Since profiling was done on bulk unsorted PBMCs, naive and antigen-experienced compartments could not be conclusively compared. There was a strong correlation between observed TCR beta diversity and the percentage of naive T cells measured by flow cytometry. The long-lived group showed more naive CD4+ T cells, fewer expanded clones and increased TCR diversity than the aged group, suggesting age selection. Because donor CMV infection status was unknown, age-related changes in expanded clonotypes were potentially confounded. Estimates of total diversity based on one million sequenced T cells were considered lower bounds and underestimates.

As for this clonotype: The antigen this receptor binds is unknown. Base qualities are not recorded, but no much larger clone differs from it by a single base.

Systemically healthy Caucasian individuals from Russia, 39 in total and aged roughly 6 to 100 years, were included as donors. Each donor gave 8 to 10 milliliters of peripheral blood, drawn into EDTA-treated Vacutainer tubes. Ficoll-Paque density-gradient centrifugation was used to isolate PBMCs, with at least 6.5 million per sample. Trizol reagent was used to extract total RNA from PBMCs, with at least 6 micrograms per sample. For every donor, an aliquot of PBMCs went through flow cytometry to measure the percentages of naive CD45RAhigh/CD27high T cells. The sample was also linked to a second study, of T cells of mothers and their children. The second study also describes: Nine systemically healthy Caucasian individuals served as donors, namely three mothers together with their six children. cDNA synthesis used all of the extracted RNA, with 1.5 ug of RNA in each 15 ul reaction. In the second PCR, the M1S primer introduced both the sample barcodes and 2-4 random nucleotides. More than 8 million TCR beta CDR3 reads were obtained from each mother, and some 3.2 million reads were obtained from each child. Thymic selection similarly shapes TCR recombination output in related and unrelated pairs, with minor effect from inherited differences. Related mother-child pairs always showed normalized repertoire overlap that was slightly higher than in unrelated mother-child pairs, though the difference was never significant. Persistent microchimeric T cell clones were not detected, at a sensitivity of 85 to 100 clones per million clonotypes. In the study, deep NGS was used to compare the TCR beta repertoires of mothers and children, and features distinguishing related mother-child pairs from unrelated individuals were sought. The mean age was about 37 +/- 4 years for the mothers and approximately 11 +/- 4 years for the children. Libraries were sequenced on Illumina HiSeq 2000 with 100+100 nt paired-end reads after adapter ligation with NEBNext reagents. To prevent cross-contamination, the mother and child libraries were prepared one month apart and sequenced in separate runs. For each donor, somewhere between about 450,000 and 2,000,000 distinct TCR beta clonotypes were identified. Naive TCR beta clonotypes were estimated from low-frequency clonotypes matched to each donor's FACS-determined naive share, without sorting.

The rearrangement combines TRBV29-1 with TRBJ2-5; no confident D gene assignment can be made. Near its end, the DNA agrees better with TRBJ2-1, so the J call may be wrong. The sequence derives from a boy under 18 in good health. Sequencing used blood. Here is the DNA: TGCAGCGCCGTGCGACGGACGCACAATGAGCAGTTCTTC. This encodes CSAVRRTHNEQFF.